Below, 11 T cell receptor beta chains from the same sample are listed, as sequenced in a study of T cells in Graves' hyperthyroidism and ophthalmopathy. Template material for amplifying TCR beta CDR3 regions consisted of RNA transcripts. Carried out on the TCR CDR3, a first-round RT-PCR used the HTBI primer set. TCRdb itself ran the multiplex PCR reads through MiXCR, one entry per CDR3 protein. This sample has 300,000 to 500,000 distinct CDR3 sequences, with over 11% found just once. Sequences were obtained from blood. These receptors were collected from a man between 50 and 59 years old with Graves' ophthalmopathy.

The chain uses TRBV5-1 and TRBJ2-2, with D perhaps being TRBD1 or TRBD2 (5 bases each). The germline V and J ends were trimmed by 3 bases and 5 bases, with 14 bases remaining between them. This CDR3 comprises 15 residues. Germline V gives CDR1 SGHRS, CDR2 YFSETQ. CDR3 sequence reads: CASSSGPQETGELFF. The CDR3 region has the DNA TGCGCCAGCAGCTCGGGACCTCAGGAGACCGGGGAGCTGTTTTTT.

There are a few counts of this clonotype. In nucleotides, the CDR3 is TGTGCCAGCAGCTTCGAGCTTCGGAGAGGCAGTGGGGCCTTCTTT. Its protein is CASSFELRRGSGAFF. This chain joins TRBV7-2 and TRBJ1-1; TRBD1 is a possible D gene (5 bases). V lost 3 bases, J lost 14 bases, and 25 bases lay in between. The CDR3 consists of 15 residues. Germline assignment: CDR1 SGHTA and CDR2 FQGNSA.

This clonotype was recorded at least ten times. The chain's CDR3 is CSAKSEGLETQYF. The CDR3 DNA reads as TGCAGTGCTAAAAGCGAGGGGTTAGAGACCCAGTACTTC. The chain is built from TRBV20-1 and TRBJ2-5; D might be TRBD1 or TRBD2, each matching 5 bases. The ends were cut back, 4 bases at V and 4 bases at J, with 13 bases in the middle. Germline values: CDR1 DFQATT, CDR2 SNEGSKA (reference sequence). This CDR3 has 13 amino acids.

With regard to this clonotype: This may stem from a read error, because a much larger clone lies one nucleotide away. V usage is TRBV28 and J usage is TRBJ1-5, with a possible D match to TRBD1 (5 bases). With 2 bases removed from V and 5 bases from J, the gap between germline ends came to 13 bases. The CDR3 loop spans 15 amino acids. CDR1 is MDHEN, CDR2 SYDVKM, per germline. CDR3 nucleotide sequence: TGTGCCAGCAGTTTAAGAAGGGGCGGGGATCAGCCCCAGCATTTT. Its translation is CASSLRRGGDQPQHF.

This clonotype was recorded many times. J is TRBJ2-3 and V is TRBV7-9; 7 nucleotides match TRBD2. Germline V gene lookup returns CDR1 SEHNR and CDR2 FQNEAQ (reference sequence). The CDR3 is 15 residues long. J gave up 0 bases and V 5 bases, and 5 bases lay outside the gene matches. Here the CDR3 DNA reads TGTGCCAGCAGCCCTTCTAGCGGAAGCACAGATACGCAGTATTTT. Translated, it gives CASSPSSGSTDTQYF.

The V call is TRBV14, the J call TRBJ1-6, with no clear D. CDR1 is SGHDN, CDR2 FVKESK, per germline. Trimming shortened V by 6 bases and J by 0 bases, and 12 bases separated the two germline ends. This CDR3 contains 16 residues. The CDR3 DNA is TGTGCCAGCAGGGGTACCGGGAGCTCCTATAATTCACCCCTCCACTTT. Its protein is CASRGTGSSYNSPLHF.

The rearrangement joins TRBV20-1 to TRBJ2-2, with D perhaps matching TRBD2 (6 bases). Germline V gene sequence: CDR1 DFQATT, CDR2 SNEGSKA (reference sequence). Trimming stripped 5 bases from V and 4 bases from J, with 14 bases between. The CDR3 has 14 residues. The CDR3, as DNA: TGCAGTGCTCAAAAGGGAGGAGGCACCGGGGAGCTGTTTTTT. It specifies CSAQKGGGTGELFF.

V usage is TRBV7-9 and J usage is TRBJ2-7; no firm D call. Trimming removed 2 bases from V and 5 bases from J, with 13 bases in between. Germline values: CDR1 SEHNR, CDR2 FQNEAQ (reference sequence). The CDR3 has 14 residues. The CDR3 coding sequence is TGTGCCAGCAGCTTAAGATTGGGAAGCAACGAGCAGTACTTC. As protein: CASSLRLGSNEQYF. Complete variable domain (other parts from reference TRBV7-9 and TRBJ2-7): DTGVSQNPRHKITKRGQNVTFRCDPISEHNRLYWYRQTLGQGPEFLTYFQNEAQLEKSRLLSDRFSAERPKGSFSTLEIQRTEQGDSAMYLCASSLRLGSNEQYFGPGTRLTVT.

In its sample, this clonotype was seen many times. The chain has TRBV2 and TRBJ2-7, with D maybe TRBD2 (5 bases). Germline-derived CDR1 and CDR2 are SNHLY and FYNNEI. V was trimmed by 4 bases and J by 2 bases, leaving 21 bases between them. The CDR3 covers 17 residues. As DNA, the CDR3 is TGTGCCAGCAGTGGAATCCCCCCCACGGGGTCCGCCTACGAGCAGTACTTC. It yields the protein CASSGIPPTGSAYEQYF.

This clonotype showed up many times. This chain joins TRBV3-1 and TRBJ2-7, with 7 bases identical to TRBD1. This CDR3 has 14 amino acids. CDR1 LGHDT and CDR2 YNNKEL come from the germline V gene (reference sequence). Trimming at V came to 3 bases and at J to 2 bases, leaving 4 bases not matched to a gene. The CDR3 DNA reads TGTGCCAGCAGCCACTTGACAGGGACCTACGAGCAGTACTTC. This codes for CASSHLTGTYEQYF.

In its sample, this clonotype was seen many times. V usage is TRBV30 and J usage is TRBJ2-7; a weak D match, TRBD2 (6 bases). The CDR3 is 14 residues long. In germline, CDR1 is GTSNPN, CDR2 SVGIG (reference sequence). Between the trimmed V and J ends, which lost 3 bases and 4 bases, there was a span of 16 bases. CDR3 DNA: TGTGCCTGGAGGCCCTTTCCGAGCGGGTACGAGCAGTACTTC. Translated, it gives CAWRPFPSGYEQYF. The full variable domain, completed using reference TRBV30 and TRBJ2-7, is SQTIHQWPATLVQPVGSPLSLECTVEGTSNPNLYWYRQAAGRGLQLLFYSVGIGQISSEVPQNLSASRPQDRQFILSSKKLLLSDSGFYLCAWRPFPSGYEQYFGPGTRLTVT.